This TCR beta chain derives from a study of cytomegalovirus exposure and HLA in healthy donors. In the PCR, 60 Vbeta and 13 Jbeta primers were used. Only in-frame clones appear in the TCRdb table, and some are missing; sequencing was by immunoSEQ multiplex PCR. The sample lists about 220,000 clones, around 75% occurring once. A word on this clone: What it binds is unknown.

Notes on the study in general: Presence/absence comparisons presumed near-even sequencing depth among donors.

The clonotype was recovered from a woman between 25 and 40 years old in good health and CMV-seronegative. Sequencing used PBMCs.

CDR3 nucleotide sequence: TGTGCCAGCAGTTACGGGACTGGGAACACTGAAGCTTTCTTT. This sequence encodes CASSYGTGNTEAFF. The chain carries TRBV6-6 and TRBJ1-1, with D maybe TRBD1 (5 bases). The CDR3 contains 14 residues. V lost 2 bases and J lost 1, with 8 bases in between. In germline, CDR1 is MNHNY, CDR2 SVGAGI (reference sequence).